Each of the 21 T cell receptor beta chains below was sequenced from the same sample in a study of T cell repertoires in cytomegalovirus infection. The antigens these receptors bind are not known. TCRdb re-called the reads through MiXCR, storing one row per CDR3 protein. Of 650,000 to 900,000 distinct CDR3 sequences in the sample, less than 35% were seen once. The specimen was cultured CD8+ T cells from PBMCs, collected from culture after CMV antigen stimulation. Every receptor here comes from a human donor in good health (CMV status not recorded). Some clones in this sample may be carry-over from other donors' samples.

This clonotype was observed a single time. A junction boundary mismatches the germline segment, possibly from a read error. The chain is built from TRBV6-6 and TRBJ2-7; possibly TRBD1 for D (6 bases). The CDR3 spans 14 residues. Germline V gene sequence: CDR1 MNHNY, CDR2 SVGAGI (reference sequence). CDR3 in amino acids: CANSYSAGAYEQYF. The CDR3 bases are TGTGCCAACAGTTACTCGGCAGGGGCCTACGAGCAGTACTTC.

V and J are TRBV6-2 or TRBV6-3 and TRBJ1-1; tentatively, D is TRBD1 (5 bases). V lost 7 bases to trimming and J lost 6 bases, with 24 bases between them. Germline V lookup: CDR1 MNHEY, CDR2 SVGEGT. The CDR3 consists of 16 residues. CDR3 protein: CASTTRGYWGNPEAFF. In DNA form, the CDR3 reads TGTGCCAGCACCACACGGGGGTACTGGGGTAACCCTGAAGCTTTCTTT.

This clonotype appeared a few times. The CDR3 nucleotides read TGTGCCAGCAGTTACTCGACGGCGGGGGGGTGGCACAATGAGCAGTTCTTC. Its translation is CASSYSTAGGWHNEQFF. The chain is built from TRBV6-5 and TRBJ2-1; 9 nucleotides align to TRBD2. The V and J ends lost 0 bases and 5 bases, in that order; junction bases with no gene match: 8. This CDR3 is 17 amino acids long. Germline V gene sequence: CDR1 MNHEY, CDR2 SVGAGI.

The V and J genes are TRBV7-9 and TRBJ1-6, with TRBD1 matching over 7 bases. V trimming: 7 bases; J trimming: 10 bases; junction bases outside the gene matches: 13. The CDR3 covers 15 residues. Germline V gene sequence: CDR1 SEHNR, CDR2 FQNEAQ (reference sequence). The CDR3 is CASTSKGRGQSPLHF. CDR3 DNA: TGTGCCAGCACCTCAAAGGGGAGGGGGCAATCACCCCTCCACTTT.

The chain uses TRBV5-1 and TRBJ1-6; D remains ambiguous. V lost 3 bases and J 12 bases, leaving 22 bases between the germline ends. This CDR3 contains 16 residues. Germline V CDR1 and CDR2: SGHRS, YFSETQ. The CDR3 DNA follows: TGCGCCAGCAGCTCTAAACCCGGGTCCCCCTTTTTACCCCTCCACTTT. This gives the protein CASSSKPGSPFLPLHF. Complete variable domain (other parts from reference TRBV5-1 and TRBJ1-6): KAGVTQTPRYLIKTRGQQVTLSCSPISGHRSVSWYQQTPGQGLQFLFEYFSETQRNKGNFPGRFSGRQFSNSRSEMNVSTLELGDSALYLCASSSKPGSPFLPLHFGNGTRLTVT.

V is TRBV10-3 and J is TRBJ2-7; D perhaps matches TRBD2 (5 bases). V dropped 0 bases and J dropped 3 bases, with 6 bases sitting between them. Germline V CDR1 and CDR2: ENHRY, SYGVKD. This CDR3 spans 13 amino acids. The CDR3 protein is CAISESGDYEQYF. In DNA form, the CDR3 reads TGTGCCATCAGTGAGTCGGGAGACTACGAGCAGTACTTC.

The genes are TRBV6-5 and TRBJ2-1; a possible D gene is TRBD1 (6 bases). CDR1 and CDR2 from the germline V gene are MNHEY and SVGAGI. Trimming stripped 5 bases from V and 5 bases from J, with 19 bases between. This CDR3 has 16 residues. The CDR3, as DNA: TGTGCCAGCAGTCCCTCAGGGGCAGGAATTAACAATGAGCAGTTCTTC. This sequence encodes CASSPSGAGINNEQFF.

This clonotype came up a few times. The chain combines TRBV4-3 with TRBJ2-3; the D gene is possibly TRBD2 (6 bases). Germline loops: CDR1 LGHNA, CDR2 YSLEER. Trimming cost V 0 bases and J 2 bases, with 18 bases left between them. There are 18 residues in the CDR3. CDR3 coding DNA: TGCGCCAGCAGCCAAGATATTGGGATGGGCGGGGACACAGATACGCAGTATTTT. As protein: CASSQDIGMGGDTDTQYF.

The V and J genes are TRBV6-1 and TRBJ2-2, with D perhaps matching TRBD1 (6 bases). Germline V lookup: CDR1 MNHNS, CDR2 SASEGT. V lost 4 bases and J lost 0, with 9 bases in between. The CDR3 is made up of 15 amino acids. CDR3 protein: CASSAHRANTGELFF. The CDR3 bases are TGTGCCAGCAGTGCCCACAGGGCGAACACCGGGGAGCTGTTTTTT.

As DNA, the CDR3 is TGTGCCACACAGGGTTTGGGGGAGACCCAGTACTTC. This translates into CATQGLGETQYF. The V gene is TRBV7-6, the J gene TRBJ2-5; possible D gene TRBD1, 6 bases. Germline V gene lookup returns CDR1 SGHVS and CDR2 FNYEAQ. V gave up 10 bases and J gave up 5 bases, with 14 bases separating them. CDR3 length equals 12 residues.

This clonotype showed up just a few times. V usage is TRBV7-9 and J usage is TRBJ1-6; no clear D. Between the trimmed V and J ends, which lost 5 bases and 12 bases, there was a span of 8 bases. This CDR3 is 11 amino acids long. From germline, CDR1 is SEHNR and CDR2 FQNEAQ (reference sequence). CDR3 nucleotides: TGTGCCAGCAGCCCGTCCCAACCCCTCCACTTT. This gives the protein CASSPSQPLHF.

This clonotype turned up a few times. The J gene is TRBJ2-3, the V gene TRBV10-3, with D maybe TRBD1 (7 bases). Germline-derived CDR1 and CDR2 are ENHRY and SYGVKD. The CDR3 contains 18 residues. V shed 3 bases and J shed 4 bases, with 23 bases lying between them. The CDR3, as DNA: TGTGCCATCAGTGAAGGAGGGGGCTCGGTGCGAGGGTCAGATACGCAGTATTTT. Translation: CAISEGGGSVRGSDTQYF.

This clonotype has just a few counts. The chain combines TRBV10-3 with TRBJ2-3; either TRBD1 or TRBD2 may fit D (5 bases each). Trimming shortened V by 11 bases and J by 0 bases, and 18 bases separated the two germline ends. This CDR3 spans 15 amino acids. Germline V gives CDR1 ENHRY, CDR2 SYGVKD. CDR3 sequence (DNA): TGTGCCTCCTATGCAGGGACGCAAAGCACAGATACGCAGTATTTT. It encodes CASYAGTQSTDTQYF.

This clonotype was seen at least ten times. CDR3: CASSLTVTLTDTQYF. CDR3 nucleotide sequence: TGTGCCAGCAGCTTGACAGTTACCCTCACAGATACGCAGTATTTT. The V gene is TRBV7-6, the J gene TRBJ2-3; possible D gene TRBD1, 5 bases. This CDR3 contains 15 residues. The V end lost 3 bases, the J end lost 2 bases, and 12 bases lay between the germline ends. Germline CDR1 is SGHVS and CDR2 is FNYEAQ.

Concerning this clonotype: Being one base from a much bigger clone, this may be a read error. The rearrangement joins TRBV7-3 to TRBJ2-6; 7 positions agree with TRBD2. With 8 bases clipped from V and 3 bases from J, the junction kept 7 bases outside the gene matches. CDR3 length: 15 amino acids. CDR1 is SGHTA, CDR2 FQGTGA, per germline. CDR3: CASGSSGGGANVLTF. CDR3 sequence (DNA): TGTGCCAGCGGCTCCTCGGGGGGTGGGGCCAACGTCCTGACTTTC.

This clonotype was seen a handful of times. This chain uses TRBV6-1 with TRBJ2-3; 10 nucleotides match TRBD2. The CDR3 loop spans 16 amino acids. CDR1 is MNHNS, CDR2 SASEGT, per germline. Germline trimming cut 5 bases from V and 7 bases from J; bases unmatched to any gene: 12. CDR3 protein: CASSSLAGAPGNTQYF. In DNA form, the CDR3 reads TGTGCCAGCAGTTCTCTAGCGGGGGCCCCCGGGAATACGCAGTATTTT.

The chain couples TRBV27 to TRBJ2-3; a possible D gene is TRBD2 (6 bases). The CDR3 contains 17 residues. CDR1 is MNHEY, CDR2 SMNVEV, per germline (reference sequence). V was shortened by 8 bases and J by 2 bases, with 23 bases between the two germline ends. Here the CDR3 DNA reads TGTGCCAGCGGTCTCATAGGAGGGGCCTATCTCACAGATACGCAGTATTTT. Protein sequence: CASGLIGGAYLTDTQYF.

About this clonotype: No conserved phenylalanine or tryptophan is present at the end of the CDR3, so a read error is the likely explanation. No DNA is shown, since the ends of the CDR3 on it are uncertain; the CDR3 is the one TCRdb lists. CDR3 region: CARPTSGS. V and J are TRBV19 and TRBJ2-7; the D call TRBD2 from the table was never checked on the DNA. Including both end residues, the CDR3 is 8 amino acids long. CDR1 is LNHDA, CDR2 SQIVND, per germline (reference sequence).

The J gene is TRBJ2-5, the V gene TRBV24-1, with D unclear. This CDR3 has 13 amino acids. The V end was cut by 0 bases, the J end by 1 base, with 2 bases between. Germline CDR1 KGHDR, CDR2 SFDVKD. CDR3 bases: TGTGCCACCAGTGATTTGCGCCAAGAGACCCAGTACTTC. This encodes CATSDLRQETQYF.

The chain is built from TRBV4-3 and TRBJ1-6; 7 bases line up with TRBD1. The CDR3 totals 16 residues. The ends lost 1 base at V and 7 bases at J; junction bases unmatched: 7. The germline V gene has CDR1 LGHNA and CDR2 YSLEER. The CDR3 spells CASSQATGMVNSPLHF. The CDR3 bases are TGCGCCAGCAGCCAAGCGACAGGGATGGTGAATTCACCCCTCCACTTT.

The chain is built from TRBV7-9 and TRBJ1-2, with D possibly being TRBD1 (5 bases). Trimming pared 5 bases from V and 4 bases from J, leaving 17 bases between. The germline gives CDR1 SEHNR, CDR2 FQNEAQ (reference sequence). CDR3 length equals 15 residues. The CDR3, as DNA: TGTGCCAGCAGCACCCGGCTTGGGGGTGTCTATGGCTACACCTTC. It translates to CASSTRLGGVYGYTF. Full variable domain (remainder filled in from reference TRBV7-9 and TRBJ1-2): DTGVSQNPRHKITKRGQNVTFRCDPISEHNRLYWYRQTLGQGPEFLTYFQNEAQLEKSRLLSDRFSAERPKGSFSTLEIQRTEQGDSAMYLCASSTRLGGVYGYTFGSGTRLTVV.